This is a list of T cell receptor beta chains from one sample in a study of blood T cell repertoires in COVID-19. Clones were read by immunoSEQ multiplex PCR, and TCRdb kept only the in-frame ones, dropping some. Of roughly 46,000 clones detected, approximately 88% appear once; the ten largest clones hold over 9.5%. Sequencing used peripheral blood. The receptors derive from a human donor with active COVID-19. The donor label of this sample is uncertain. CDR3s include the opening cysteine and the closing phenylalanine or tryptophan. Fields, in order: D gene, V gene, clone size, J gene, CDR3 protein, CDR3 DNA. D genes are given only for firm matches. Clone size appears in some rows only: once, few, many, or a class for an expanded clone.

>TRBD2|TRBV6-4|.|TRBJ2-1
CASSPVAGEQNEQFF
TGTGCCAGCAGTCCCGTAGCGGGGGAACAGAATGAGCAGTTCTTC
>.|TRBV7-9|.|TRBJ2-1
CASLSGGGVYNEQFF
TGTGCCAGCTTGAGCGGAGGGGGGGTCTACAATGAGCAGTTCTTC
>.|TRBV29-1|.|TRBJ2-7
CSVEAGNSDEQYF
TGCAGCGTTGAAGCAGGGAATTCCGACGAGCAGTACTTC
>TRBD2|TRBV19|.|TRBJ2-7
CASTRLAGDRNEQYF
TGTGCCAGTACCAGACTAGCGGGAGACCGGAACGAGCAGTACTTC
>.|TRBV7-8|once|TRBJ2-1
CASSPGGQGVWFEQFF
TGTGCCAGCAGCCCCGGGGGTCAGGGGGTGTGGTTTGAGCAGTTCTTC
>TRBD1|TRBV5-8|.|TRBJ2-3
CASSIQGAGTDTQYF
TGTGCCAGCAGTATACAGGGGGCCGGCACAGATACGCAGTATTTT
>TRBD1|TRBV27|once|TRBJ2-1
CASRRDRGPNEQFF
TGTGCCAGCAGAAGGGACAGGGGGCCCAATGAGCAGTTCTTC
>TRBD2|TRBV7-8|.|TRBJ2-7
CASSPAAGLAPSEQYF
TGTGCCAGCAGCCCGGCAGCGGGACTAGCACCTTCCGAGCAGTACTTC
>TRBD1|TRBV7-7|.|TRBJ2-1
CASSYGQGREQFF
TGTGCTAGCAGCTACGGACAGGGAAGGGAGCAGTTCTTC
>TRBD1|TRBV25-1|.|TRBJ1-2
CASSGQGNYGYTF
TGTGCCAGCAGTGGACAGGGTAACTATGGCTACACCTTC
>TRBD1|TRBV5-4|.|TRBJ2-1
CASSVRDRPYNEQFF
TGTGCCAGCAGCGTCCGGGACAGGCCCTACAATGAGCAGTTCTTC
>TRBD1|TRBV10-3|.|TRBJ1-5
CAISATGGIGQPQHF
TGTGCCATCAGTGCTACAGGGGGCATCGGTCAGCCCCAGCATTTT
>.|TRBV25-1|.|TRBJ1-2
CASSEAYGDGYTF
TGTGCCAGCAGTGAGGCGTACGGGGATGGCTACACCTTC
>.|TRBV28|.|TRBJ1-1
CASSLAMGPTNTEAFF
TGTGCCAGCAGTCTCGCCATGGGGCCGACGAACACTGAAGCTTTCTTT
>.|TRBV6-2/TRBV6-3|.|TRBJ2-5
CASSYSGAGTQYF
TGTGCCAGCAGTTACTCGGGGGCGGGGACCCAGTACTTC
>.|TRBV19|.|TRBJ1-5
CASSIGQINQPQHF
TGTGCCAGTAGTATAGGACAGATTAATCAGCCCCAGCATTTT
>.|TRBV6-5|.|TRBJ2-1
CASSYDLAGTYNEQFF
TGTGCCAGCAGTTACGATCTAGCTGGGACCTACAATGAGCAGTTCTTC
>TRBD1|TRBV7-3|once|TRBJ1-2
CASSRDRGNYGYTF
TGTGCCAGCAGCCGGGACAGGGGTAACTATGGCTACACCTTC
>.|TRBV5-1|.|TRBJ1-4
CASSLVEGAAILATNEKLFF
TGCGCCAGCAGCTTGGTGGAAGGGGCGGCGATCCTTGCAACTAATGAAAAACTGTTTTTT
>TRBD1|TRBV2|.|TRBJ2-3
CASRTTGGLQYF
TGTGCCAGCAGAACCACAGGGGGGTTGCAGTATTTT
>.|TRBV11-2|.|TRBJ2-3
CASSSGLVNTDTQYF
TGTGCCAGCAGCTCCGGCCTAGTCAACACAGATACGCAGTATTTT
>.|TRBV19|.|TRBJ1-5
CASSIVRGNGDQPQHF
TGTGCCAGTAGTATAGTGAGAGGTAACGGAGATCAGCCCCAGCATTTT
>TRBD2|TRBV18|.|TRBJ2-3
CASSPLAGGVGDTQYF
TGTGCCAGCTCACCCCTTGCGGGAGGCGTTGGAGATACGCAGTATTTT
>.|TRBV7-9|.|TRBJ2-2
CASSLSWGTNTGELFF
TGTGCCAGCAGCTTAAGCTGGGGCACCAACACCGGGGAGCTGTTTTTT
>TRBD1|TRBV13|once|TRBJ1-1
CASRPGGTGGTEAFF
TGTGCCAGCAGACCTGGAGGGACAGGGGGGACTGAAGCTTTCTTT
>TRBD1|TRBV18|.|TRBJ2-7
CASSPTGGSYEQYF
TGTGCCAGCTCACCGACAGGGGGATCCTACGAGCAGTACTTC
>.|TRBV6-5|once|TRBJ1-3
CASAGGGPGNTIYF
TGTGCCAGCGCCGGGGGGGGGCCGGGAAACACCATATATTTT
>.|TRBV2|few|TRBJ1-6
CASSARGNDSPLHF
TGTGCCAGCTCGGCCCGGGGGAATGATTCACCCCTCCACTTT
>TRBD1|TRBV10-3|.|TRBJ2-5
CAISESRGGLLETQYF
TGTGCCATCAGTGAGTCTAGAGGGGGCCTCTTAGAGACCCAGTACTTC
>.|TRBV11-2|.|TRBJ2-1
CASSSDFSSYNEQFF
TGTGCCAGCAGCTCGGACTTCAGCTCCTACAATGAGCAGTTCTTC
>TRBD2|TRBV2|.|TRBJ2-5
CASLYQLAGETQYF
TGTGCCAGTTTATACCAACTAGCGGGCGAGACCCAGTACTTC
>.|TRBV15|.|TRBJ2-1
CATSRDYGTRNNEQFF
TGTGCCACCAGCAGAGATTATGGGACTCGGAACAATGAGCAGTTCTTC
>TRBD1|TRBV25-1|.|TRBJ1-2
CASSEYQGAVGYTF
TGTGCCAGCAGTGAATACCAGGGGGCGGTAGGCTACACCTTC
>.|TRBV4-3|.|TRBJ2-2
CASSQGSGVAGELFF
TGCGCCAGCAGCCAAGGATCAGGGGTAGCCGGGGAGCTGTTTTTT
>TRBD1|TRBV5-1|.|TRBJ2-7
CASSAGGTGVSEQYF
TGCGCCAGCAGCGCTGGGGGGACAGGGGTTTCCGAGCAGTACTTC
>TRBD1|TRBV5-6|.|TRBJ1-4
CASSFRQGPREKLFF
TGTGCCAGCAGCTTTCGACAGGGCCCAAGGGAAAAACTGTTTTTT
>.|TRBV9|.|TRBJ2-1
CASSTPGVRYNEQFF
TGTGCCAGCAGCACTCCCGGGGTTCGGTACAATGAGCAGTTCTTC
>TRBD1|TRBV7-6|.|TRBJ1-1
CASSYPGQSTEAFF
TGTGCCAGCAGCTATCCGGGACAGAGCACTGAAGCTTTCTTT
>TRBD2|TRBV7-6|.|TRBJ2-1
CASTPLSGRAYNEQFF
TGTGCCAGCACCCCACTAAGCGGGAGGGCCTACAATGAGCAGTTCTTC
>.|TRBV5-1|.|TRBJ1-1
CASSLVASDDTEAFF
TGCGCCAGCAGCTTGGTTGCGTCTGATGACACTGAAGCTTTCTTT
>.|TRBV7-9|.|TRBJ2-2
CASSLDEGGELFF
TGTGCCAGCAGCTTAGATGAGGGCGGGGAGCTGTTTTTT
>.|TRBV3-1/TRBV3-2|once|TRBJ2-1
CASSRGGYNEQFF
TGTGCCAGCAGCCGGGGAGGCTACAATGAGCAGTTCTTC
>.|TRBV4-1|few|TRBJ2-1
CASSQVDLGLSYNEQFF
TGCGCCAGCAGCCAAGTCGATTTGGGACTCTCCTACAATGAGCAGTTCTTC
>TRBD1|TRBV7-9|.|TRBJ2-1
CASSSYAPRGYNEQFF
TGTGCCAGCAGCTCCTACGCCCCCAGGGGGTACAATGAGCAGTTCTTC
>TRBD1|TRBV15|once|TRBJ1-2
CATSRDRDRGGYTF
TGTGCCACCAGCAGAGATCGGGACAGGGGAGGCTACACCTTC
>TRBD2|TRBV7-6|.|TRBJ2-1
CASSFLAGSGRNEQFF
TGTGCCAGCAGCTTCTTAGCGGGAAGCGGTAGGAATGAGCAGTTCTTC
>.|TRBV5-1|.|TRBJ2-5
CASSLGQVQETQYF
TGCGCCAGCAGCTTGGGACAGGTTCAAGAGACCCAGTACTTC
>.|TRBV2|.|TRBJ2-2
CASSAQLNTGELFF
TGTGCCAGCAGTGCACAGTTAAACACCGGGGAGCTGTTTTTT
>.|TRBV28|.|TRBJ2-5
CASSFSRSNPQETQYF
TGTGCCAGCAGTTTCTCACGGTCCAACCCCCAAGAGACCCAGTACTTC
>TRBD1|TRBV9|.|TRBJ1-2
CASSVATRTGGLGYTF
TGTGCCAGCAGCGTAGCTACAAGGACAGGGGGGCTCGGCTACACCTTC
>TRBD1|TRBV5-8|.|TRBJ2-7
CASTPPPGQGVAEQYF
TGTGCCAGCACCCCCCCTCCGGGACAGGGGGTAGCCGAGCAGTACTTC
>.|TRBV11-2|.|TRBJ2-7
CASSLFADTYEQYF
TGTGCCAGCAGCTTATTCGCCGACACTTACGAGCAGTACTTC
>TRBD1|TRBV6-5|.|TRBJ1-5
CASRKTGGGQPQHF
TGTGCCAGCAGGAAGACAGGGGGCGGTCAGCCCCAGCATTTT
>.|TRBV2|.|TRBJ2-1
CASSLTGSSYNEQFF
TGTGCCAGCAGCTTAACAGGGAGCTCCTACAATGAGCAGTTCTTC
>.|TRBV18|.|TRBJ1-1
CASSLGQKNTEAFF
TGTGCCAGCTCACTAGGACAAAAGAACACTGAAGCTTTCTTT
>TRBD2|TRBV4-1|.|TRBJ2-1
CASSQNPPASGSYNEQFF
TGCGCCAGCAGCCAGAACCCCCCTGCTAGCGGGAGCTACAATGAGCAGTTCTTC
>TRBD1|TRBV5-6|once|TRBJ1-3
CASSLVPGTGTIYF
TGTGCCAGCAGCTTGGTTCCCGGGACAGGGACCATATATTTT
>.|TRBV19|.|TRBJ2-3
CASSISTVQGDTQYF
TGTGCCAGTAGTATTTCGACGGTGCAGGGAGATACGCAGTATTTT